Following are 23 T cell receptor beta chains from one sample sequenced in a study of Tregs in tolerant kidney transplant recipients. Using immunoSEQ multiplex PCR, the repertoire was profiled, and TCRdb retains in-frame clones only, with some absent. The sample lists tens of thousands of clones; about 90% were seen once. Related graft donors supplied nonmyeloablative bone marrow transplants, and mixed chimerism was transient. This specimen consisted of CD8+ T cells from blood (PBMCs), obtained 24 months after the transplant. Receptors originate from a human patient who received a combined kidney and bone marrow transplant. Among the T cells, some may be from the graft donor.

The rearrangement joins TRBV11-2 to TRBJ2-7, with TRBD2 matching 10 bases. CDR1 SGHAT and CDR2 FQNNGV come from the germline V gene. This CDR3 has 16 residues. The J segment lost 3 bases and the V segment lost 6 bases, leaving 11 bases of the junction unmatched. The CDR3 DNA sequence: TGTGCCAGCAGGCACCCCGGGACTAGCGCGTACTACGAGCAGTACTTC. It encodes CASRHPGTSAYYEQYF. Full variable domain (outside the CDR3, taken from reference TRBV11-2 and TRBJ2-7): EAGVAQSPRYKIIEKRQSVAFWCNPISGHATLYWYQQILGQGPKLLIQFQNNGVVDDSQLPKDRFSAERLKGVDSTLKIQPAKLEDSAVYLCASRHPGTSAYYEQYFGPGTRLTVT.

The CDR3 bases are TGTGCCAGTAGTTCAGTCTTCCGTCACAATGAGCAGTTCTTC. The encoded protein is CASSSVFRHNEQFF. This chain joins TRBV19 and TRBJ2-1, with no clear D. The V gene lost 5 bases and the J gene lost 5 bases, with 13 bases spanning the gap. CDR1 is LNHDA and CDR2 is SQIVND in the germline V gene (reference sequence). The CDR3 has 14 amino acids. Full variable domain (missing parts from reference TRBV19 and TRBJ2-1): DGGITQSPKYLFRKEGQNVTLSCEQNLNHDAMYWYRQDPGQGLRLIYYSQIVNDFQKGDIAEGYSVSREKKESFPLTVTSAQKNPTAFYLCASSSVFRHNEQFFGPGTRLTVL.

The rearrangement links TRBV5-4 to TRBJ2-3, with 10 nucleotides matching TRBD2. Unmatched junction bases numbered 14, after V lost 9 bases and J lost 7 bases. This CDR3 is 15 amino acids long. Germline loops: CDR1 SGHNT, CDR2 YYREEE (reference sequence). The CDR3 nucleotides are TGTGCCACCGAAAGCACTAGCGGGGCCCAAAATACGCAGTATTTT. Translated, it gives CATESTSGAQNTQYF. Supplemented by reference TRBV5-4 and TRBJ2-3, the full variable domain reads ETGVTQSPTHLIKTRGQQVTLRCSSQSGHNTVSWYQQALGQGPQFIFQYYREEENGRGNFPPRFSGLQFPNYSSELNVNALELDDSALYLCATESTSGAQNTQYFGPGTRLTVL.

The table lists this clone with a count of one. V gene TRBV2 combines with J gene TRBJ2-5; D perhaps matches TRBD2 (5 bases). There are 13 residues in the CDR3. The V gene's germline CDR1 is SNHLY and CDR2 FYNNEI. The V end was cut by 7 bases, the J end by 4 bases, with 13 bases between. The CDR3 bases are TGTGCCAGCAAGGAGGAACCGCTAGAGACCCAGTACTTC. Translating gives CASKEEPLETQYF.

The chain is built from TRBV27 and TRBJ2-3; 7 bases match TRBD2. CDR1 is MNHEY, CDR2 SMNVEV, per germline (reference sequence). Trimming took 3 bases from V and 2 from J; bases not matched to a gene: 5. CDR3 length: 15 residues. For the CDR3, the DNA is TGTGCCAGCAGTTTGAACGGGGGGAACACAGATACGCAGTATTTT. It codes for CASSLNGGNTDTQYF.

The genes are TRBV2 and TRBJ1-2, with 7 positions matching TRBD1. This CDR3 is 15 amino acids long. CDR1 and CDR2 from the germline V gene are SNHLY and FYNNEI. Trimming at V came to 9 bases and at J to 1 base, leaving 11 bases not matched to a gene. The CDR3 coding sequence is TGTGCCAGTTTAGGGACAGAACCCCTTAACTATGGCTACACCTTC. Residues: CASLGTEPLNYGYTF.

Here the CDR3 reads CASSLSPQYRGYEQYF. The CDR3 region has the DNA TGTGCCAGCAGCTTATCTCCCCAGTACAGGGGATACGAGCAGTACTTC. J is TRBJ2-7 and V is TRBV7-2; 7 bases align to TRBD1. The germline V gene encodes CDR1 SGHTA and CDR2 FQGNSA. The CDR3 consists of 16 residues. The V and J ends lost 2 bases and 4 bases, in that order; junction bases with no gene match: 11.

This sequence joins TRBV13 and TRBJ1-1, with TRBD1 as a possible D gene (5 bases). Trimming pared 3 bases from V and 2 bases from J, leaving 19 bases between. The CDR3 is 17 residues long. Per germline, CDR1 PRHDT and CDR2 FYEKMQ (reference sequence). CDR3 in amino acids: CASSFIPREGPNTEAFF. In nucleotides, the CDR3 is TGTGCCAGCAGCTTTATCCCCAGGGAAGGCCCTAACACTGAAGCTTTCTTT. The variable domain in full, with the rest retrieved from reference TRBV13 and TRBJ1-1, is AAGVIQSPRHLIKEKRETATLKCYPIPRHDTVYWYQQGPGQDPQFLISFYEKMQSDKGSIPDRFSAQQFSDYHSELNMSSLELGDSALYFCASSFIPREGPNTEAFFGQGTRLTVV.

The CDR3 sequence is CASSLEDRAQETQYF. For the CDR3, the DNA is TGTGCCAGCAGCTTAGAGGACAGGGCCCAAGAGACCCAGTACTTC. V gene TRBV5-4 combines with J gene TRBJ2-5; TRBD1 aligns across 8 bases. The germline CDR1 and CDR2 sequences are SGHNT and YYREEE (reference sequence). This CDR3 contains 15 residues. V was clipped by 2 bases and J by 1 base; unmatched bases: 4.

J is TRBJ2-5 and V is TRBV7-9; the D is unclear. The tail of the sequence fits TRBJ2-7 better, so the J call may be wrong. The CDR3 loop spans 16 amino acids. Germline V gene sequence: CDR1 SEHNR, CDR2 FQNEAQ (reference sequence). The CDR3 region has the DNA TGTGCCAGCAGCTTAGGAGCGTCCGGCGCTACCTACGAGCAGTACTTC. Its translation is CASSLGASGATYEQYF.

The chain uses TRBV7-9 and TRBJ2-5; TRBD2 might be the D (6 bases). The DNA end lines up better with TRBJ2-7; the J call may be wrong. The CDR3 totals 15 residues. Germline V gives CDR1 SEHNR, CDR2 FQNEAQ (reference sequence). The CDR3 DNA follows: TGTGCCAGCAGCTTAGTGGAGGGGCTGATCTACGAGCAGTACTTC. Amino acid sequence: CASSLVEGLIYEQYF.

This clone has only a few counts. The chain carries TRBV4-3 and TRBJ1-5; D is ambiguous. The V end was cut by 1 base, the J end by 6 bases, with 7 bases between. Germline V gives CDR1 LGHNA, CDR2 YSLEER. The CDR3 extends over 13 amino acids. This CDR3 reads CASSQGEAQPQHF. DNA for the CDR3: TGCGCCAGCAGCCAAGGGGAGGCTCAGCCCCAGCATTTT.

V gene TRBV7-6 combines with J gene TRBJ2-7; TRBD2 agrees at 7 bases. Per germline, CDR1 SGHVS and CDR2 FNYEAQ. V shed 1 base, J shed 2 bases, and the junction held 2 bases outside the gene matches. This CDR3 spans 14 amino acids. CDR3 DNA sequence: TGTGCCAGCAGCTTAGGGGGAGGGGCCTACGAGCAGTACTTC. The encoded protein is CASSLGGGAYEQYF.

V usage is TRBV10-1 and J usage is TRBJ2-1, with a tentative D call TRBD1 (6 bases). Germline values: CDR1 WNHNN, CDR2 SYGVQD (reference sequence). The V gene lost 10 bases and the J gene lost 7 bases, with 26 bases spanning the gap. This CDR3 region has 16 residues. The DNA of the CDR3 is TGCGCCAACAGCCCGTGCCGAAGGGGGTGTAGGAATGAGCAGTTCTTC. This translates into CANSPCRRGCRNEQFF.

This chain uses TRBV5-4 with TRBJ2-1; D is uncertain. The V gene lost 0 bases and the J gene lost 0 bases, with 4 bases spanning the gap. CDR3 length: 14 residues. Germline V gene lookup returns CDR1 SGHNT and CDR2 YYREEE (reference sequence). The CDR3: CASSLDSSYNEQFF. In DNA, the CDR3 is TGTGCCAGCAGCTTGGACAGCTCCTACAATGAGCAGTTCTTC.

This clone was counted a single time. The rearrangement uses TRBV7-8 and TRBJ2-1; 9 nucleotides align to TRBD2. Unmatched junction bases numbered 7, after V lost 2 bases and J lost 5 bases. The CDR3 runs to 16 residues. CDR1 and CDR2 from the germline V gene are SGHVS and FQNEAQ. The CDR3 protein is CASSLLAGVAHNEQFF. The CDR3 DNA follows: TGTGCCAGCAGCTTATTAGCGGGAGTTGCCCACAATGAGCAGTTCTTC.

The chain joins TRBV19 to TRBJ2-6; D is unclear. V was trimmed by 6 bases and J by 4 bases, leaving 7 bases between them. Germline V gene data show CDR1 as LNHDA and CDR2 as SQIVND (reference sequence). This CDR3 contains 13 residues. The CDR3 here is CASSVLGANVLTF. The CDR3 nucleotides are TGTGCCAGTAGCGTCCTAGGGGCCAACGTCCTGACTTTC.

The CDR3 sequence: CASSLLGTSVYEQYF. The CDR3 coding sequence is TGTGCCAGCAGTTTATTGGGGACTAGCGTGTACGAGCAGTACTTC. The chain links TRBV27 to TRBJ2-7; 10 nucleotides line up with TRBD2. The CDR3 has 15 residues. V gave up 1 base and J gave up 4 bases; unmatched junction bases: 4. From germline, CDR1 is MNHEY and CDR2 SMNVEV (reference sequence).

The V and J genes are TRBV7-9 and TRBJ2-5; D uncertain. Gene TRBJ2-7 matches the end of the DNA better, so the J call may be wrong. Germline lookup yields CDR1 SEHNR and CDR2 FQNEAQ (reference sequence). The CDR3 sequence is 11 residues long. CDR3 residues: CASSPGTEQYF. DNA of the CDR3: TGTGCCAGCAGCCCAGGCACCGAGCAGTACTTC.

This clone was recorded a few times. CDR3 DNA: TGTGCCAGTAGTATCCGGGACTTCACCGGGGAGCTGTTTTTT. It translates to CASSIRDFTGELFF. The V and J genes are TRBV19 and TRBJ2-2, with a tentative D call TRBD2 (6 bases). Germline CDR1 and CDR2: LNHDA and SQIVND (reference sequence). This CDR3 is built from 14 residues. V lost 3 bases and J lost 4, with 9 bases in between.

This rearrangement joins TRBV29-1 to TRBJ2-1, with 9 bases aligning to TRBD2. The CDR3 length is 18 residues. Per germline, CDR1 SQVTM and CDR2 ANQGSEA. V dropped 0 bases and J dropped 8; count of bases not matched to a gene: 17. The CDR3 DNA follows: TGCAGCGTTGAAGATTTGACCTTTGCGGGGGGGCCGATCGATGAGCAGTTCTTC. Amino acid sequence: CSVEDLTFAGGPIDEQFF.

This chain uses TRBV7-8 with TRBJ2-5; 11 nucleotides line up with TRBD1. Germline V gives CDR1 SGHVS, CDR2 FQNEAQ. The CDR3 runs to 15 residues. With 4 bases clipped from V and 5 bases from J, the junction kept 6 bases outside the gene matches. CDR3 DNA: TGTGCCAGCAGCTCCGGACAGGGGGCGGTGGAGACCCAGTACTTC. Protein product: CASSSGQGAVETQYF.

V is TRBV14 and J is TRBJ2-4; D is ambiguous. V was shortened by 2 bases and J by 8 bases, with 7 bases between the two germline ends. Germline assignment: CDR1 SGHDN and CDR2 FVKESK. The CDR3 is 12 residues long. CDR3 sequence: CASSQQEDIQYF. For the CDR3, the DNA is TGTGCCAGCAGCCAACAGGAAGACATTCAGTACTTC. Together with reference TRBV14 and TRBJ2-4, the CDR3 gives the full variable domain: EAGVTQFPSHSVIEKGQTVTLRCDPISGHDNLYWYRRVMGKEIKFLLHFVKESKQDESGMPNNRFLAERTGGTYSTLKVQPAELEDSGVYFCASSQQEDIQYFGAGTRLSVL.